This T cell receptor beta chain was found in a study of blood T cells in healthy people across ages. Findings of the study overall: Comparison with aged donors showed that long-lived donors had more naive CD4+ cells and higher diversity. With unsorted PBMCs, a conclusive comparison of naive versus antigen-experienced cells was not possible.

Germline assignment: CDR1 DFQATT and CDR2 SNEGSKA (reference sequence). J was trimmed by 5 bases and V by 6 bases; bases with no gene match: 10. The CDR3 spans 14 residues. Then a second PCR, running roughly 7 to 11 cycles, was carried out with a sample-barcoded 5' primer and a J-beta primer mix. The authors tagged each cDNA molecule using a template-switch adaptor with 12 random nucleotides. One entry per CDR3 protein, called by TCRdb with MiXCR from the 5' RACE reads. Of fewer than 800,000 distinct CDR3 sequences listed, roughly 30% are singletons. This clonotype has at least ten counts. Its specificity is not known.

The chain carries TRBV20-1 and TRBJ2-1; 7 positions agree with TRBD2. Sequencing was performed on blood. The receptor's source is a woman of 80 years or more in good health. CDR3 DNA: TGCAGTGCCTACAAAGGCGGGGGTAACAATGAGCAGTTCTTC. Amino acid sequence: CSAYKGGGNNEQFF.